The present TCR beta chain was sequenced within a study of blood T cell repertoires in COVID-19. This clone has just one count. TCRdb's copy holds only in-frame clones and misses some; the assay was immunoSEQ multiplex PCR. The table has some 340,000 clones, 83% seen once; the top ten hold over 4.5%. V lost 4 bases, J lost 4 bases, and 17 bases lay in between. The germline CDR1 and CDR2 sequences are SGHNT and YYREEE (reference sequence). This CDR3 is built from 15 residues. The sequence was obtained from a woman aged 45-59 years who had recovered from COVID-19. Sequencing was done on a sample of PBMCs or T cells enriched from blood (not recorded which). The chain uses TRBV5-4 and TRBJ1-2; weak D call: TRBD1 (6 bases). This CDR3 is CASSNPTGFSYGYTF. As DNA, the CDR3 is TGTGCCAGCAGCAACCCTACAGGGTTTAGCTATGGCTACACCTTC.